This T cell receptor (beta chain) emerged from a study of cytomegalovirus exposure and HLA in healthy donors. The protocol was immunoSEQ multiplex PCR, while the TCRdb copy is restricted to in-frame clones and leaves out a portion. The table records 82,000 or so clones, 90% to 95% of them present only once. V lost 5 bases to trimming and J lost 13 bases; unmatched junction nucleotides: 20. In germline, CDR1 is MNHEY, CDR2 SMNVEV (reference sequence). CDR3 length: 17 amino acids. The sequence derives from a woman between 18 and 29 years old in good health and CMV-seronegative. The V and J genes are TRBV27 and TRBJ2-4, with 10 positions matching TRBD1. Material: PBMCs. Here the CDR3 DNA reads TGTGCCAGCAGTAAGCCGGGACAGGGGTCGGGGCTGTCAGTCCAGTACTTC. Translating gives CASSKPGQGSGLSVQYF.